One and the same sample provided the 26 T cell receptor beta chains below, sequenced in a study of identical twins. Via MiXCR, TCRdb re-called the 5' RACE reads, giving one row per CDR3 protein. Here the sample spans about 530,000 distinct CDR3 sequences, 13% to 15% being singletons. This sample also belongs to another study, concerning yellow fever vaccine responses in identical twins.

The sequenced sample consisted of CD4+ T cells sorted from blood. Receptors originate from a woman aged 18-29 years in good health.

This clonotype was recorded a few times. This rearrangement joins TRBV7-9 to TRBJ2-1; possibly TRBD1 for D (6 bases). V was pared by 5 bases and J by 8 bases, with 19 bases between. The germline gives CDR1 SEHNR, CDR2 FQNEAQ (reference sequence). The CDR3 is made up of 15 amino acids. The CDR3 spells CASSQDSMSGYEQFF. DNA for the CDR3: TGTGCCAGCAGCCAGGACAGTATGAGTGGGTATGAGCAGTTCTTC.

In this sample, this clonotype turned up a few times. The CDR3 loop is CASSRTRTQETQYF. Here the CDR3 DNA reads TGTGCCAGCAGTCGGACACGAACCCAAGAGACCCAGTACTTC. The chain carries TRBV25-1 and TRBJ2-5, with D perhaps matching TRBD1 (5 bases). Per the germline V gene, CDR1 is MGHDK and CDR2 is SYGVNS. V lost 5 bases to trimming and J lost 1 base, with 11 bases between them. This CDR3 contains 14 residues.

V usage is TRBV24-1 and J usage is TRBJ2-1; D might be TRBD2 (5 bases). V dropped 3 bases and J dropped 9 bases, with 11 bases sitting between them. The CDR3 loop spans 13 amino acids. Germline CDR1 KGHDR, CDR2 SFDVKD. Here the CDR3 DNA reads TGTGCCACCAGTGATCCCACTAGTTTTGAGCAGTTCTTC. Its protein product is CATSDPTSFEQFF.

This clonotype was detected many times. The genes are TRBV3-1 and TRBJ1-4; 8 positions match TRBD1. Germline CDR1 and CDR2: LGHDT and YNNKEL (reference sequence). After removal of 4 bases from V and 10 bases from J, the junction contained 17 bases not matched to a gene. The CDR3 consists of 17 residues. CDR3 sequence reads: CASSRNPGQVQGGKLFF. The CDR3 DNA reads as TGTGCCAGCAGCCGAAACCCGGGACAGGTCCAAGGAGGAAAACTGTTTTTT.

This chain uses TRBV10-3 with TRBJ2-2; 9 nucleotides match TRBD1. From germline, CDR1 is ENHRY and CDR2 SYGVKD. The CDR3 consists of 16 residues. V shed 0 bases, J shed 5 bases, and the junction held 4 bases outside the gene matches. CDR3 DNA sequence: TGTGCCATCAGTGAGTCGGGGACAGGGCGGACCGGGGAGCTGTTTTTT. This translates into CAISESGTGRTGELFF.

The CDR3 DNA follows: TGTGCCAGCAGGGAGGGTGTCGGCGAGCAGTACTTC. It codes for CASREGVGEQYF. This chain links TRBV6-6 with TRBJ2-7, with D tentatively TRBD2 (6 bases). This CDR3 comprises 12 residues. The V gene lost 6 bases and the J gene lost 6 bases, with 12 bases spanning the gap. CDR1 is MNHNY and CDR2 is SVGAGI in the germline V gene (reference sequence).

This clonotype came up many times. The V and J genes are TRBV24-1 and TRBJ2-3; unclear D gene. The germline V gene encodes CDR1 KGHDR and CDR2 SFDVKD. The CDR3 has 14 residues. Trimming cost V 3 bases and J 0 bases, with 6 bases left between them. For the CDR3, the DNA is TGTGCCACCAGTGATGCGACGAGCACAGATACGCAGTATTTT. Its protein is CATSDATSTDTQYF.

V and J are TRBV9 and TRBJ2-5; D remains ambiguous. Germline V gene sequence: CDR1 SGDLS, CDR2 YYNGEE. V lost 0 bases, J lost 5 bases, and 11 bases lay in between. This CDR3 has 14 amino acids. The DNA for the CDR3 is TGTGCCAGCAGCGTAGCTACTACGACGGAGACCCAGTACTTC. As protein: CASSVATTTETQYF.

The genes are TRBV7-9 and TRBJ2-2, with TRBD1 as a possible D gene (5 bases). Trimming removed 1 base from V and 0 bases from J, with 12 bases in between. CDR3 length: 17 amino acids. CDR1 is SEHNR and CDR2 is FQNEAQ in the germline V gene (reference sequence). Here the CDR3 reads CASSLGQGGSNTGELFF. In DNA, the CDR3 is TGTGCCAGCAGCTTAGGGCAGGGTGGCTCGAACACCGGGGAGCTGTTTTTT.

The chain carries TRBV9 and TRBJ2-1; D is undetermined. This CDR3 comprises 13 residues. Germline CDR1 reads SGDLS; CDR2 reads YYNGEE. The V end was cut by 2 bases, the J end by 9 bases, with 12 bases between. The CDR3 region is CASSVRWMSEQFF. DNA of the CDR3: TGTGCCAGCAGCGTCCGGTGGATGAGTGAGCAGTTCTTC.

This clonotype has just a few counts. CDR3 sequence: CASSYSSANYGYTF. CDR3 in DNA: TGTGCCAGCAGTTACTCGAGCGCTAACTATGGCTACACCTTC. The chain employs TRBV6-2 or TRBV6-3 and TRBJ1-2; no reliable D call. The CDR3 consists of 14 residues. The V gene's germline CDR1 is MNHEY and CDR2 SVGEGT. The V and J ends lost 0 bases and 0 bases respectively, with 5 bases between them.

This clonotype was observed a few times. The V gene is TRBV20-1, the J gene TRBJ1-5, with D maybe TRBD1 (5 bases). CDR1 and CDR2 (germline): DFQATT, SNEGSKA (reference sequence). This CDR3 has 13 amino acids. V was shortened by 4 bases and J by 4 bases, with 11 bases between the two germline ends. The CDR3 reads CSATDRSNQPQHF. The CDR3 DNA reads as TGCAGTGCTACCGACAGATCAAATCAGCCCCAGCATTTT.

There are a few counts of this clonotype. This chain uses TRBV14 with TRBJ1-2, with 7 bases fitting TRBD1. Germline CDR1 SGHDN, CDR2 FVKESK. This CDR3 has 16 residues. With V trimmed by 1 base and J by 2 bases, 7 bases remained unmatched. The CDR3 here is CASSQGLGTENYGYTF. CDR3 bases: TGTGCCAGCAGCCAAGGGCTCGGGACAGAGAACTATGGCTACACCTTC.

This sequence joins TRBV12-3 or TRBV12-4 and TRBJ2-7, with TRBD2 as a possible D gene (5 bases). Trimming took 3 bases from V and 2 from J, leaving 11 bases between them. The CDR3 consists of 14 residues. The CDR3 DNA reads TGTGCCAGCAGTTTCCTGCGCGGGCCCTACGAGCAGTACTTC. Protein: CASSFLRGPYEQYF.

The CDR3 here is CATSDFGTVEETQYF. CDR3 in DNA: TGTGCCACCAGTGATTTTGGGACAGTGGAAGAGACCCAGTACTTC. The genes are TRBV24-1 and TRBJ2-5, with 7 bases identical to TRBD1. The CDR3 contains 15 residues. Germline V gives CDR1 KGHDR, CDR2 SFDVKD. The junction had 4 bases not matched to a gene; V was cut back by 1 base and J by 3 bases.

V and J are TRBV20-1 and TRBJ2-3, with 9 bases identical to TRBD2. With 7 bases clipped from V and 4 bases from J, the junction kept 12 bases outside the gene matches. Germline loops: CDR1 DFQATT, CDR2 SNEGSKA (reference sequence). This CDR3 region has 15 residues. This CDR3 reads CSGGVAGVKADTQYF. The CDR3 DNA is TGCAGTGGGGGGGTAGCGGGGGTGAAGGCAGATACGCAGTATTTT.

This clonotype has more than one count but fewer than ten. The CDR3 DNA reads as TGTGCCAGCAGGGCTCTAGGGGCCGACCAAGAGACCCAGTACTTC. As protein: CASRALGADQETQYF. The rearrangement uses TRBV6-1 and TRBJ2-5, with D possibly matching TRBD1 (5 bases). The CDR3 contains 15 residues. Germline CDR1 is MNHNS and CDR2 is SASEGT. The V end lost 6 bases, the J end lost 0 bases, and 14 bases lay between the germline ends.

The rearrangement joins TRBV20-1 to TRBJ2-7; D might be TRBD1 (6 bases). V was shortened by 0 bases and J by 2 bases, with 11 bases between the two germline ends. The germline CDR1 and CDR2 sequences are DFQATT and SNEGSKA (reference sequence). This CDR3 has 14 amino acids. The CDR3 coding sequence is TGCAGTGCTAGAGATCTGGGACAACCCTACGAGCAGTACTTC. As protein: CSARDLGQPYEQYF.

The chain has TRBV24-1 and TRBJ2-4; D is tentatively TRBD1 or TRBD2 (6 bases each). Trimming removed 3 bases at V and 6 bases at J, with 11 bases between. This CDR3 is 14 amino acids long. The V gene's germline CDR1 is KGHDR and CDR2 SFDVKD. The DNA for the CDR3 is TGTGCCACCAGTGATGGGGGGCTCGGAAACATTCAGTACTTC. It specifies CATSDGGLGNIQYF.

This clonotype has ten or more counts. The V gene is TRBV5-1, the J gene TRBJ2-1; TRBD2 matches at 9 bases. V shed 2 bases, J shed 7 bases, and the junction held 7 bases outside the gene matches. The CDR3 covers 15 residues. Germline assignment: CDR1 SGHRS and CDR2 YFSETQ. CDR3 bases: TGCGCCAGCAGCTTTAGTAGCGGGAGTATGAATGAGCAGTTCTTC. Its protein is CASSFSSGSMNEQFF.

This clonotype was counted a few times. This rearrangement joins TRBV7-8 to TRBJ1-5; D uncertain. V lost 3 bases to trimming and J lost 3 bases, with 18 bases between them. The CDR3 consists of 17 residues. Germline lookup yields CDR1 SGHVS and CDR2 FQNEAQ. The CDR3 loop is CASSLTEAGRFNQPQHF. In DNA form, the CDR3 reads TGTGCCAGCAGCTTGACCGAAGCCGGCCGATTCAATCAGCCCCAGCATTTT.

This clonotype turned up a few times. An end of the junction does not agree with germline; a read error may underlie this. The CDR3 reads CASREGRMNTEAFF. CDR3 bases: TGTGCCAGCAGGGAAGGGAGGATGAACACTGAAGCTTTCTTT. The rearrangement uses TRBV6-1 and TRBJ1-1, with D uncertain. This CDR3 contains 14 residues. CDR1 and CDR2 (germline): MNHNS, SASEGT.

This clonotype was seen only a few times. This sequence joins TRBV6-5 and TRBJ2-3; D is possibly TRBD2 (5 bases). CDR1 is MNHEY and CDR2 is SVGAGI in the germline V gene. CDR3 size: 13 residues. V dropped 7 bases and J dropped 2 bases, with 10 bases sitting between them. Here the CDR3 DNA reads TGTGCCAGCATTAGCGAGCTCACAGATACGCAGTATTTT. Its translation is CASISELTDTQYF.

CDR3 residues: CASSRQGLDTEAFF. In DNA form, the CDR3 reads TGTGCCAGTAGTCGTCAGGGCTTGGACACTGAAGCTTTCTTT. The V and J genes are TRBV19 and TRBJ1-1, with a weak D call TRBD1 (5 bases). CDR3 length: 14 amino acids. The germline V gene has CDR1 LNHDA and CDR2 SQIVND (reference sequence). Trimming cost V 5 bases and J 3 bases, with 13 bases left between them.

This clonotype appeared a few times. As DNA, the CDR3 is TGCAGTGCTAGAGCCCCGGGGCCCTCCTACGAGCAGTACGTC. Translated: CSARAPGPSYEQYV. The chain combines TRBV20-1 with TRBJ2-7; D might be TRBD1 or TRBD2, each matching 5 bases. Germline lookup yields CDR1 DFQATT and CDR2 SNEGSKA (reference sequence). The V and J ends lost 1 base and 0 bases respectively, with 10 bases between them. The CDR3 covers 14 residues.

The chain has TRBV5-1 and TRBJ2-1; TRBD1 or TRBD2 may be the D gene (5 bases each). CDR1 is SGHRS and CDR2 is YFSETQ in the germline V gene. Deletions cut 4 bases from V and 3 bases from J, with 17 bases between. This CDR3 has 16 residues. As DNA, the CDR3 is TGCGCCAGCAGCCCGGGGTCGGGACCAAACTACAATGAGCAGTTCTTC. Amino acids: CASSPGSGPNYNEQFF.